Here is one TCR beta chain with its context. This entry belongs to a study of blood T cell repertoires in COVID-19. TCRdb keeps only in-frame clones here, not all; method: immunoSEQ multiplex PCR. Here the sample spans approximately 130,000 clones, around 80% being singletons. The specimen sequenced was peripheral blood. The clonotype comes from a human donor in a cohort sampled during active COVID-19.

As DNA, the CDR3 is TGTGCCAGCAGCTGGACAGGGATGGAGACCCAGTACTTC. Its protein product is CASSWTGMETQYF. This chain uses TRBV7-9 with TRBJ2-5; the match to TRBD1 covers 8 bases. The trim removed 4 bases at V and 5 bases at J, leaving 3 bases unmatched. The CDR3 contains 13 residues. Per the germline V gene, CDR1 is SEHNR and CDR2 is FQNEAQ (reference sequence).